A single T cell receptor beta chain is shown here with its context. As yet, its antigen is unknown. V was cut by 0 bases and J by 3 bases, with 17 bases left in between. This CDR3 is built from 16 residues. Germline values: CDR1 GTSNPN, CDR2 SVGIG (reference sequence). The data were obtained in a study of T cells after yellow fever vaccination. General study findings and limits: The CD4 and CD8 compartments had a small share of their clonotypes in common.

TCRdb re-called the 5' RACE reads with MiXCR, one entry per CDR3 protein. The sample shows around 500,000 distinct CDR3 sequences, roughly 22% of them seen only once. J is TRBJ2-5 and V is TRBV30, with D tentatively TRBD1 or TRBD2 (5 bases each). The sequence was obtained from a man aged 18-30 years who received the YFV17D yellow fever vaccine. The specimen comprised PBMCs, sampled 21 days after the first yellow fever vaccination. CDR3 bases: TGTGCCTGGAGTGTGGGGCTCACTAGTTATGAAGAGACCCAGTACTTC. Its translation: CAWSVGLTSYEETQYF.